Listed below are T cell receptor beta chains from one sample, sequenced in a study of blood T cell repertoires in COVID-19. Sequencing used immunoSEQ multiplex PCR; TCRdb keeps in-frame clones, though not all of them. The sample contains around 280,000 clones, around nine tenths of which appear only once. The sequenced material came from peripheral blood. These receptors came from a woman in her thirties with COVID-19, enrolled during active disease. The CDR3 runs from the conserved cysteine through the conserved F or W. Each record gives: V gene, clone size, D gene, J gene, CDR3 protein, CDR3 DNA. The D gene is left open where the match is weak. Clone size, where shown, is once, few, many, or a class for clones that have expanded.

v_call: TRBV2; clone_size: -; d_call: -; j_call: TRBJ2-4; cdr3_aa: CASTTMRNLAKNIQYF; cdr3_nt: TGTGCCAGCACTACGATGCGTAACCTAGCCAAAAACATTCAGTACTTC
v_call: TRBV13; clone_size: -; d_call: TRBD2; j_call: TRBJ2-6; cdr3_aa: CASSLTSGGFGANVLTF; cdr3_nt: TGTGCCAGCAGCTTAACTAGCGGGGGGTTTGGGGCCAACGTCCTGACTTTC
v_call: TRBV5-1; clone_size: -; d_call: TRBD2; j_call: TRBJ2-3; cdr3_aa: CASSFASGKNTQYF; cdr3_nt: TGCGCCAGCAGCTTCGCTAGCGGAAAGAATACGCAGTATTTT
v_call: TRBV27; clone_size: -; d_call: TRBD1; j_call: TRBJ2-7; cdr3_aa: CASMLDRDHEQYF; cdr3_nt: TGTGCCAGCATGCTGGACAGGGACCACGAGCAGTACTTC
v_call: TRBV7-8; clone_size: -; d_call: -; j_call: TRBJ1-1; cdr3_aa: CASGRTARDTEAFF; cdr3_nt: TGTGCCAGCGGGAGGACGGCCCGGGACACTGAAGCTTTCTTT
v_call: TRBV14; clone_size: -; d_call: TRBD1; j_call: TRBJ1-2; cdr3_aa: CASSHRGGLGYTF; cdr3_nt: TGTGCCAGCAGTCACAGGGGCGGACTAGGCTACACCTTC
v_call: TRBV27; clone_size: -; d_call: TRBD1; j_call: TRBJ2-6; cdr3_aa: CASSYRGGANVLTF; cdr3_nt: TGTGCCAGCAGCTACAGGGGTGGGGCCAACGTCCTGACTTTC
v_call: TRBV7-9; clone_size: -; d_call: TRBD1; j_call: TRBJ2-3; cdr3_aa: CASSLSGQPNTDTQYF; cdr3_nt: TGTGCCAGCAGCTTATCGGGACAGCCTAACACAGATACGCAGTATTTT
v_call: TRBV30; clone_size: -; d_call: -; j_call: TRBJ2-5; cdr3_aa: CAWSSDSFIQETQYF; cdr3_nt: TGTGCCTGGAGTAGTGACTCTTTTATTCAAGAGACCCAGTACTTC
v_call: TRBV6-5; clone_size: -; d_call: -; j_call: TRBJ1-5; cdr3_aa: CASSHRFSNQPQHF; cdr3_nt: TGTGCCAGCTCCCATAGATTCAGCAATCAGCCCCAGCATTTT
v_call: TRBV6-5; clone_size: few; d_call: -; j_call: TRBJ1-1; cdr3_aa: CASSWRGTEAFF; cdr3_nt: TGTGCCAGCAGTTGGAGGGGCACTGAAGCTTTCTTT
v_call: TRBV27; clone_size: -; d_call: TRBD1; j_call: TRBJ2-3; cdr3_aa: CASRDRGTLHTQYF; cdr3_nt: TGTGCCAGCAGGGACAGGGGAACTCTCCATACGCAGTATTTT
v_call: TRBV14; clone_size: -; d_call: -; j_call: TRBJ2-1; cdr3_aa: CASSPLDSSSYNEQFF; cdr3_nt: TGTGCCAGCAGCCCCTTGGACAGTAGCTCCTACAATGAGCAGTTCTTC
v_call: TRBV23-1; clone_size: -; d_call: -; j_call: TRBJ2-7; cdr3_aa: CASRGQNTYEQYF; cdr3_nt: TGCGCCAGCAGGGGGCAAAATACCTACGAGCAGTACTTC
v_call: TRBV27; clone_size: -; d_call: -; j_call: TRBJ2-2; cdr3_aa: CASGVGPGANTGELFF; cdr3_nt: TGTGCCAGCGGGGTTGGGCCAGGGGCGAACACCGGGGAGCTGTTTTTT
v_call: TRBV18; clone_size: -; d_call: TRBD2; j_call: TRBJ2-3; cdr3_aa: CASSLSSGETDTQYF; cdr3_nt: TGTGCCAGCTCACTGTCTAGCGGGGAAACAGATACGCAGTATTTT
v_call: TRBV20-1; clone_size: -; d_call: -; j_call: TRBJ1-2; cdr3_aa: CSAGRDYGYTF; cdr3_nt: TGCAGTGCTGGCAGGGACTATGGCTACACCTTC
v_call: TRBV6-5; clone_size: -; d_call: TRBD1; j_call: TRBJ1-1; cdr3_aa: CASRGDSYTEAFF; cdr3_nt: TGTGCCAGCAGGGGGGACAGCTACACTGAAGCTTTCTTT
v_call: TRBV29-1; clone_size: -; d_call: -; j_call: TRBJ2-2; cdr3_aa: CSVEGGGRGANTGELFF; cdr3_nt: TGCAGCGTTGAGGGAGGAGGTCGGGGCGCGAACACCGGGGAGCTGTTTTTT
v_call: TRBV6-1; clone_size: once; d_call: -; j_call: TRBJ2-3; cdr3_aa: CASSEVPNRTQYF; cdr3_nt: TGTGCCAGCAGTGAAGTTCCTAACCGTACGCAGTATTTT
v_call: TRBV5-4; clone_size: once; d_call: -; j_call: TRBJ1-2; cdr3_aa: CASSLPDNYGYTF; cdr3_nt: TGTGCCAGCAGCTTGCCAGATAACTATGGCTACACCTTC
v_call: TRBV11-2; clone_size: -; d_call: TRBD1; j_call: TRBJ2-7; cdr3_aa: CASSLGRGQGKYRGYEQYF; cdr3_nt: TGTGCCAGCAGCTTAGGGCGGGGACAGGGAAAGTACCGGGGGTACGAGCAGTACTTC
v_call: TRBV7-8; clone_size: -; d_call: TRBD1; j_call: TRBJ1-5; cdr3_aa: CASSFSGGQISNQPQHF; cdr3_nt: TGTGCCAGCAGCTTTTCTGGGGGACAGATTAGCAATCAGCCCCAGCATTTT